This TCR beta chain was observed in a study of a mutant IDH1 vaccine in newly diagnosed glioma. Whole-study results and caveats: Pseudoprogression appears to have had no connection to changes in top peripheral T cell clonotypes.

To note about this clone: Its antigen remains unknown.

Germline assignment: CDR1 SGHTA and CDR2 FQGNSA. Trimming removed 8 bases at V and 0 bases at J, with 11 bases between. The CDR3 totals 14 residues. Documented time point: baseline, week 1 (first vaccination visit). Stated treatment: pre-vaccination baseline after standard-of-care therapy. Produced via immunoSEQ multiplex PCR; TCRdb's table is partial and in-frame only. In the table there are some 100,000 clones, 83% of which are singletons. The sequencing here drew on PBMCs, taken from a glioma patient treated with radiotherapy, temozolomide or both. This clonotype was sampled from a woman between 45 and 65 years old with glioma. J is TRBJ2-1 and V is TRBV7-2, with D uncertain. This chain's CDR3 is CASCQASSYNEQFF. The CDR3 nucleotides are TGTGCCAGCTGTCAGGCCAGCTCCTACAATGAGCAGTTCTTC.